A single sample is the source of the 25 T cell receptor beta chains below, sequenced in a study of T-cell reconstitution after alpha-beta-depleted transplantation in children. Preparation of the TCRbeta library was carried out with unique molecular identifiers. A single record per CDR3 protein comes from TCRdb applying MiXCR to the PCR reads. This sample yields over 400,000 distinct CDR3 sequences, of which approximately 12% are seen a single time; about 5.4% belongs to the top ten. Source: PBMCs from the stem cell graft donor, taken from the stem cell graft. The source of these receptors is a human donor who donated a stem cell graft to a child with combined immunodeficiency.

This chain connects TRBV4-2 to TRBJ1-2; D perhaps matches TRBD1 (5 bases). Per germline, CDR1 LGHNA and CDR2 YNFKEQ. V was clipped by 0 bases and J by 8 bases, with 13 bases between them. The length of the CDR3 is 14 residues. CDR3 sequence: CASSQDHPEGGYTF. The CDR3 nucleotides are TGTGCCAGCAGCCAAGATCACCCCGAGGGGGGCTACACCTTC.

This clonotype was picked up a small number of times. This chain connects TRBV14 to TRBJ2-7; D is tentatively TRBD1 or TRBD2 (5 bases each). V lost 4 bases to trimming and J lost 4 bases, with 11 bases between them. The CDR3 loop spans 13 amino acids. Germline CDR1 reads SGHDN; CDR2 reads FVKESK. This CDR3 is CASSLWDGYEQYF. The CDR3, as DNA: TGTGCCAGCAGCCTCTGGGACGGGTACGAGCAGTACTTC.

V and J are TRBV7-6 and TRBJ2-1, with TRBD1 matching 8 bases. The CDR3 totals 14 residues. The germline V gene encodes CDR1 SGHVS and CDR2 FNYEAQ. Trimming at V came to 4 bases and at J to 14 bases, leaving 13 bases not matched to a gene. The CDR3 here is CASSSLTGDAKKFF. In nucleotides, the CDR3 is TGTGCCAGCAGCTCCTTGACAGGGGACGCCAAAAAGTTCTTC.

Ten or more counts support this clonotype. V is TRBV6-5 and J is TRBJ2-2, with D maybe TRBD2 (6 bases). This CDR3 has 18 residues. The V end lost 0 bases, the J end lost 1 base, and 15 bases lay between the germline ends. Germline CDR1 is MNHEY and CDR2 is SVGAGI. The CDR3 DNA is TGTGCCAGCAGTTACTCTAATTTGGGGACTTGGAACACCGGGGAGCTGTTTTTT. This gives the protein CASSYSNLGTWNTGELFF.

This clonotype appeared many times. The chain links TRBV9 to TRBJ2-3; D not certain. The CDR3 is 15 residues long. Trimming cost V 0 bases and J 2 bases, with 10 bases left between them. In germline, CDR1 is SGDLS, CDR2 YYNGEE. The CDR3 DNA reads as TGTGCCAGCAGCGTAGACCCGGGTTACACAGATACGCAGTATTTT. As protein: CASSVDPGYTDTQYF.

This clonotype was detected a few times. This chain connects TRBV5-1 to TRBJ1-3; perhaps TRBD1 as D (6 bases). The V and J ends lost 4 bases and 1 base respectively, with 18 bases between them. Germline V gene sequence: CDR1 SGHRS, CDR2 YFSETQ. The CDR3 length is 17 residues. This chain's CDR3 is CASSRDPTGDSGNTIYF. In DNA form, the CDR3 reads TGCGCCAGCAGCCGGGACCCGACAGGTGATTCTGGAAACACCATATATTTT.

This clonotype was seen more than once but under ten times. The chain recombines TRBV28 with TRBJ2-1; 11 nucleotides agree with TRBD2. Germline trimming cut 0 bases from V and 4 bases from J; bases unmatched to any gene: 5. The CDR3 is 17 amino acids. CDR1 and CDR2 (germline): MDHEN, SYDVKM. This CDR3 reads CASSLWVGTSGYNEQFF. DNA of the CDR3: TGTGCCAGCAGTTTATGGGTTGGGACTAGCGGTTACAATGAGCAGTTCTTC.

As DNA, the CDR3 is TGCAGCGTTCGAATGAGCAATCAGCCCCAGCATTTT. It specifies CSVRMSNQPQHF. The chain is built from TRBV29-1 and TRBJ1-5, with unresolved D. The germline V gene encodes CDR1 SQVTM and CDR2 ANQGSEA. The ends were cut back, 5 bases at V and 1 base at J, with 6 bases in the middle. The CDR3 runs 12 residues.

This clonotype showed up just a few times. The chain combines TRBV12-3 or TRBV12-4 with TRBJ2-1; D is perhaps TRBD1 (6 bases). V gave up 6 bases and J gave up 4 bases, with 10 bases separating them. The CDR3 extends over 13 amino acids. CDR3 protein: CASRQGVYNEQFF. In nucleotides, the CDR3 is TGTGCCAGCAGACAGGGAGTTTACAATGAGCAGTTCTTC.

With respect to this clonotype: A much larger clone sits a single nucleotide away, making a read error possible. This chain uses TRBV29-1 with TRBJ2-1; D possibly corresponds to TRBD1 (6 bases). Trimming took 4 bases from V and 10 from J, leaving 20 bases between them. Germline CDR1 SQVTM, CDR2 ANQGSEA. This CDR3 region has 14 residues. DNA of the CDR3: TGCAGCGTTGGGCGGATACAGGGAAGCTACGAGCAGTTCTTC. Amino acids: CSVGRIQGSYEQFF.

In this sample, this clonotype turned up a few times. The chain has TRBV14 and TRBJ1-2; D not resolved. V lost 2 bases, J lost 2 bases, and 3 bases lay in between. Per germline, CDR1 SGHDN and CDR2 FVKESK. The CDR3 spans 12 residues. CDR3 protein: CASSQRNYGYTF. CDR3 nucleotide sequence: TGTGCCAGCAGCCAAAGGAACTATGGCTACACCTTC.

In its sample, this clonotype was seen a few times. J is TRBJ2-3 and V is TRBV7-3; 8 bases are shared with TRBD2. In germline, CDR1 is SGHTA, CDR2 FQGTGA. The CDR3 has 15 amino acids. V shed 5 bases, J shed 5 bases, and the junction held 9 bases outside the gene matches. Here the CDR3 DNA reads TGTGCCAGCAGCAAGCCGGGGGGGCCTGGAGATACGCAGTATTTT. As protein: CASSKPGGPGDTQYF.

This clonotype showed up just a few times. The rearrangement links TRBV7-7 to TRBJ2-3; TRBD2 might be the D (5 bases). Germline CDR1 SSHAT, CDR2 FNYEAQ (reference sequence). V lost 11 bases, J lost 1 base, and 25 bases lay in between. The CDR3 loop spans 17 amino acids. DNA of the CDR3: TGTGCCGTCAGCAGACTATTAGGGAGTTCAGGCACAGATACGCAGTATTTT. This translates into CAVSRLLGSSGTDTQYF.

This clonotype appeared a single time. Since a much larger clone is just one base distant, this may be a read error. The chain has TRBV3-1 and TRBJ1-3, with TRBD1 identical over 7 bases. In germline, CDR1 is LGHDT, CDR2 YNNKEL (reference sequence). The trim removed 5 bases at V and 6 bases at J, leaving 7 bases unmatched. This CDR3 contains 14 residues. The chain's CDR3 is CASSYRGAANTIYF. For the CDR3, the DNA is TGTGCCAGCAGCTACAGGGGTGCCGCAAACACCATATATTTT.

This clonotype has a handful of counts. The chain has TRBV9 and TRBJ2-6; no reliable D call. Germline-derived CDR1 and CDR2 are SGDLS and YYNGEE. CDR3 length: 16 residues. Trimming cost V 4 bases and J 4 bases, with 15 bases left between them. The CDR3 region is CASSQSTATGANVLTF. CDR3 DNA sequence: TGTGCCAGCAGCCAAAGCACAGCGACAGGGGCCAACGTCCTGACTTTC.

A few counts support this clonotype. This chain joins TRBV12-3 or TRBV12-4 and TRBJ1-1, with D possibly being TRBD1 (6 bases). Deletions cut 5 bases from V and 1 base from J, with 17 bases between. The CDR3 has 16 residues. The CDR3 region is CASSPPDRARNTEAFF. The DNA of the CDR3 is TGTGCCAGCAGTCCCCCGGACAGAGCTCGGAACACTGAAGCTTTCTTT.

This clonotype has at least ten counts. The chain links TRBV6-5 to TRBJ2-1; 12 bases align to TRBD2. Per germline, CDR1 MNHEY and CDR2 SVGAGI. J gave up 7 bases and V 4 bases, and 14 bases lay outside the gene matches. There are 18 residues in the CDR3. The DNA of the CDR3 is TGTGCCAGCAGTTTTAGTTCAGGACTAGCGGGAAGGATGAATGAGCAGTTCTTC. It yields the protein CASSFSSGLAGRMNEQFF.

The table lists this clonotype with a few counts. This chain connects TRBV5-1 to TRBJ2-3; D is possibly TRBD1 (7 bases). Trimming took off 1 base at V and 8 bases at J, with 23 bases between the two ends. The germline gives CDR1 SGHRS, CDR2 YFSETQ. The length of the CDR3 is 17 residues. This CDR3 is CASSLSRETGHYSTQYF. Here the CDR3 DNA reads TGCGCCAGCAGCTTGAGTCGGGAGACAGGGCACTATAGTACGCAGTATTTT.

This clonotype appeared many times. The rearrangement uses TRBV27 and TRBJ2-1; weak D call: TRBD1 (5 bases). Trimming took 8 bases from V and 10 from J, leaving 18 bases between them. Germline V CDR1 and CDR2: MNHEY, SMNVEV (reference sequence). CDR3 length equals 13 residues. The CDR3 loop is CASETRQGNEQFF. The DNA for the CDR3 is TGTGCCAGCGAAACCCGGCAGGGTAACGAGCAGTTCTTC.

The CDR3 reads CASSLKAPVYNEQFF. The CDR3 DNA is TGTGCCAGCAGCTTAAAGGCGCCGGTATACAATGAGCAGTTCTTC. The chain has TRBV7-9 and TRBJ2-1, with unresolved D. This CDR3 comprises 15 residues. Germline V gene sequence: CDR1 SEHNR, CDR2 FQNEAQ (reference sequence). Deletions cut 2 bases from V and 4 bases from J, with 12 bases between.

This clonotype came up a few times. The rearrangement links TRBV12-3 or TRBV12-4 to TRBJ2-5; no firm D call. V was clipped by 3 bases and J by 2 bases, with 10 bases between them. The CDR3 is made up of 14 amino acids. The CDR3 sequence: CASSFFGLQETQYF. In DNA, the CDR3 is TGTGCCAGCAGTTTTTTCGGCCTGCAAGAGACCCAGTACTTC.

Ten or more counts support this clonotype. This rearrangement joins TRBV12-3 or TRBV12-4 to TRBJ2-5, with no clear D. Trimming removed 4 bases from V and 2 bases from J, with 5 bases in between. The CDR3 is 12 amino acids. The chain's CDR3 is CASSWGQETQYF. The DNA of the CDR3 is TGTGCCAGCAGTTGGGGACAAGAGACCCAGTACTTC.

In DNA, the CDR3 is TGCAGTGCTCAGAGCGGGGAGGGCACAGATACGCAGTATTTT. Protein sequence: CSAQSGEGTDTQYF. This chain joins TRBV20-1 and TRBJ2-3, with 7 bases aligning to TRBD2. J lost 1 base, V lost 5 bases, and 6 bases had no gene match. This CDR3 comprises 14 residues. Germline V lookup: CDR1 DFQATT, CDR2 SNEGSKA (reference sequence).

There are many counts of this clonotype. The chain has TRBV12-3 or TRBV12-4 and TRBJ2-1; TRBD2 matches at 10 bases. CDR3 size: 16 residues. J was trimmed by 2 bases and V by 6 bases; bases with no gene match: 7. The CDR3 spells CASRLTSGATYNEQFF. CDR3 nucleotide sequence: TGTGCCAGCAGGCTAACTAGCGGGGCGACCTACAATGAGCAGTTCTTC.

This chain joins TRBV6-1 and TRBJ1-5, with 8 positions matching TRBD1. CDR3 length equals 15 residues. Per the germline V gene, CDR1 is MNHNS and CDR2 is SASEGT. Unmatched junction bases numbered 8, after V lost 6 bases and J lost 4 bases. The CDR3 nucleotides read TGTGCCAGCAGGGCCGGACAGGGAGGTAATCAGCCCCAGCATTTT. This encodes CASRAGQGGNQPQHF.